Listed below are T cell receptor beta chains from one sample, sequenced in a study of blood T cell repertoires in COVID-19. The assay was immunoSEQ multiplex PCR, and TCRdb's table has in-frame clones only and misses some. In the table there are about 170,000 clones, about 88% of which are singletons. Sequencing was carried out using peripheral blood. The receptors stem from a man aged 55 to 70 with acute or convalescent COVID-19. Each CDR3 is given with its conserved first and last residue. Fields, in order: V gene, J gene, CDR3 protein.

TRBV12-3/TRBV12-4,TRBJ2-1,CASRRDRGNEQFF
TRBV30,TRBJ1-2,CAWSPGAGYTF
TRBV19,TRBJ1-5,CASTDSGQFNQPQHF
TRBV6-5,TRBJ1-4,CASSVTGGLNEKLFF
TRBV7-2,TRBJ2-6,CASSLGLFSGANVLTF
TRBV19,TRBJ1-5,CASSTEGNQPQHF
TRBV24-1,TRBJ1-1,CATSDLGTGTEAFF
TRBV5-1,TRBJ1-1,CASSATGLNTEAFF
TRBV4-2,TRBJ1-3,CASSQGVGDNSGNTIYF
TRBV7-2,TRBJ2-5,CASSLDVAGGRRETQYF
TRBV11-3,TRBJ1-1,CASSRFGGARNTEAFF
TRBV20-1,TRBJ1-3,CSAGARNTIYF
TRBV18,TRBJ2-1,CASSPEGYNEQFF
TRBV27,TRBJ1-4,CASSPRGREKLFF
TRBV30,TRBJ2-1,CAWSVGGASYNEQFF
TRBV24-1,TRBJ2-1,CATSVPGQGYEQFF
TRBV27,TRBJ1-5,CASSDRTGGNQPQHF
TRBV27,TRBJ2-3,CASSPWDRRRDTQYF
TRBV29-1,TRBJ1-1,CSVPGWYRGDTEAFF
TRBV12-5,TRBJ2-5,CASGLGGAGPKETQYF
TRBV5-4,TRBJ2-3,CASSLGQRGGTDTQYF
TRBV24-1,TRBJ2-5,CATSDTGGLETQYF
TRBV10-3,TRBJ2-5,CAISDMDRGPDQETQYF
TRBV19,TRBJ2-1,CASTLLAGGYNEQFF
TRBV19,TRBJ2-4,CASTPGQENIQYF
TRBV5-1,TRBJ2-6,CASSLVPPTSGSSGANVLTF
TRBV12-3/TRBV12-4,TRBJ1-1,CASSRGQFEAFF
TRBV9,TRBJ2-3,CASSFSGGASTDTQYF
TRBV7-9,TRBJ1-1,CASSLGHTRNTEAFF
TRBV24-1,TRBJ2-1,CATSRTEYNEQFF